Each of the 4 T cell receptor beta chains below was sequenced from the same sample in a study of Ad26.COV2.S vaccination and SARS-CoV-2 variants. TCRdb's table, derived via immunoSEQ multiplex PCR, lists solely in-frame clones and lacks some. Among some 320,000 clones listed, approximately 80% were seen once. The sample's treatment: some 20 received Ad26.COV2.S at low or high dose, single or two shots; 5 received placebo; per-sample allocation not given. Sampling was done on day 63 after the first vaccine or placebo injection. Sequenced here: peripheral blood, sampled in a trial of Ad26.COV2.S vaccine versus placebo. The source is a person aged 18 to 59 who received the Ad26.COV2.S COVID-19 vaccine or a placebo.

This clone was picked up a small number of times. J is TRBJ1-1 and V is TRBV14, with TRBD1 as a possible D gene (5 bases). Germline-derived CDR1 and CDR2 are SGHDN and FVKESK. Trimming shortened V by 2 bases and J by 4 bases, and 8 bases separated the two germline ends. This CDR3 contains 13 residues. The DNA of the CDR3 is TGTGCCAGCAGCCAATCCGGGGGCACTGAAGCTTTCTTT. This codes for CASSQSGGTEAFF.

The chain uses TRBV14 and TRBJ2-3; D uncertain. CDR1 and CDR2 (germline): SGHDN, FVKESK. Trimming stripped 0 bases from V and 6 bases from J, with 13 bases between. The CDR3 loop spans 15 amino acids. The CDR3 sequence is CASSQEAVGWDTQYF. DNA of the CDR3: TGTGCCAGCAGCCAAGAGGCGGTGGGTTGGGATACGCAGTATTTT.

The genes are TRBV11-2 and TRBJ2-5, with 7 bases matching TRBD1. V lost 5 bases and J lost 7; bases outside the gene matches: 10. This CDR3 region has 14 residues. Germline CDR1 SGHAT, CDR2 FQNNGV. Written as DNA, the CDR3 is TGTGCCAGCAGCCGCCCCCGACAGGGCCCGACCCAGTACTTC. It translates to CASSRPRQGPTQYF.

This clone appeared once. The chain employs TRBV5-1 and TRBJ2-1; TRBD2 aligns across 11 bases. In germline, CDR1 is SGHRS, CDR2 YFSETQ. V shed 4 bases, J shed 0 bases, and the junction held 12 bases outside the gene matches. The CDR3 extends over 19 amino acids. In DNA form, the CDR3 reads TGCGCCAGCAGCCCTTACCTAGCGGGGGGCGCGAGCTCCTACAATGAGCAGTTCTTC. Translated: CASSPYLAGGASSYNEQFF.